Each of the 11 T cell receptor beta chains below was sequenced from the same sample in a study of a mutant IDH1 vaccine in newly diagnosed glioma. As to time point: baseline, week 1 (first vaccination visit). Treatment defined: pre-vaccination baseline after standard-of-care therapy. Sequencing used immunoSEQ multiplex PCR; TCRdb keeps in-frame clones, though not all of them. The sample carries 55,000 to 70,000 clones, 70% to 80% recorded once. The starting material was PBMCs, obtained from a glioma patient treated with radiotherapy, temozolomide or both. All receptors come from a man between 45 and 60 years old with glioma.

CDR3 bases: TGTGCCAGCACCCCCCGGGCCCGGTCGTCCGGGGAGCTGTTTTTT. It encodes CASTPRARSSGELFF. This chain connects TRBV5-6 to TRBJ2-2; D is undetermined. The CDR3 has 15 residues. Germline lookup yields CDR1 SGHDT and CDR2 YYEEEE. Trimming took 6 bases from V and 6 from J, leaving 18 bases between them.

This clone was counted only a few times. This chain joins TRBV9 and TRBJ2-2, with 9 positions matching TRBD1. CDR3 length: 17 residues. The ends lost 0 bases at V and 4 bases at J; junction bases unmatched: 7. Looked up from germline, CDR1 is SGDLS and CDR2 is YYNGEE. The CDR3 loop is CASSVVDRGAITGELFF. The CDR3, as DNA: TGTGCCAGCAGCGTAGTAGACAGGGGGGCAATCACCGGGGAGCTGTTTTTT.

The genes are TRBV29-1 and TRBJ1-4; 7 nucleotides agree with TRBD1. The V gene's germline CDR1 is SQVTM and CDR2 ANQGSEA. V gave up 7 bases and J gave up 5 bases; unmatched junction bases: 4. This CDR3 has 12 amino acids. CDR3 amino acids: CSALTGNEKLFF. CDR3 DNA: TGCAGCGCCCTGACAGGGAATGAAAAACTGTTTTTT.

The chain combines TRBV28 with TRBJ1-5; 8 bases are shared with TRBD1. J lost 7 bases, V lost 9 bases, and 8 bases had no gene match. Germline CDR1 reads MDHEN; CDR2 reads SYDVKM. This CDR3 contains 13 residues. The DNA of the CDR3 is TGTGCCAGTAACTCGGACAGGGCGCAGCCCCAGCATTTT. It translates to CASNSDRAQPQHF.

The J gene is TRBJ1-6, the V gene TRBV7-2; D is unclear. The CDR3 has 19 amino acids. The V end was cut by 5 bases, the J end by 0 bases, with 20 bases between. Germline V lookup: CDR1 SGHTA, CDR2 FQGNSA. The CDR3 coding sequence is TGTGCCAGCAGCCCCCCAGATCCTTTTGGGAGCTCCTATAATTCACCCCTCCACTTT. Amino acids: CASSPPDPFGSSYNSPLHF.

The chain is built from TRBV19 and TRBJ2-5, with unresolved D. The CDR3 has 13 residues. Germline CDR1 reads LNHDA; CDR2 reads SQIVND (reference sequence). Trimming took 1 base from V and 4 from J, leaving 7 bases between them. The DNA for the CDR3 is TGTGCCAGTAGTATAGGCGGTGGAGAGACCCAGTACTTC. Residues: CASSIGGGETQYF.

The rearrangement links TRBV6-1 to TRBJ1-5; D is uncertain. The CDR3 spans 15 residues. Per germline, CDR1 MNHNS and CDR2 SASEGT. Trimming took off 4 bases at V and 0 bases at J, with 10 bases between the two ends. The CDR3, as DNA: TGTGCCAGCAGTGTCGAACCTTATAGCAATCAGCCCCAGCATTTT. This translates into CASSVEPYSNQPQHF.

The chain employs TRBV7-8 and TRBJ2-7; possibly TRBD1 for D (6 bases). The CDR3 has 13 residues. Germline V gene data show CDR1 as SGHVS and CDR2 as FQNEAQ. V was cut by 3 bases and J by 6 bases, with 12 bases left in between. The CDR3 DNA sequence: TGTGCCAGCAGCTTGTCAGGGGTAGGCGAGCAGTACTTC. It specifies CASSLSGVGEQYF.

The V call is TRBV7-2, the J call TRBJ2-2; D is undetermined. The germline gives CDR1 SGHTA, CDR2 FQGNSA. The CDR3 has 12 residues. The V gene lost 5 bases and the J gene lost 6 bases, with 7 bases spanning the gap. The CDR3 spells CASSPSPGELFF. CDR3 in DNA: TGTGCCAGCAGCCCCTCGCCCGGGGAGCTGTTTTTT. Based on the CDR3 plus reference TRBV7-2 and TRBJ2-2, the full variable domain is GAGVSQSPSNKVTEKGKDVELRCDPISGHTALYWYRQSLGQGLEFLIYFQGNSAPDKSGLPSDRFSAERTGGSVSTLTIQRTQQEDSAVYLCASSPSPGELFFGEGSRLTVL.

The chain joins TRBV19 to TRBJ2-3; TRBD2 matches at 7 bases. The CDR3 loop spans 13 amino acids. The V segment lost 10 bases and the J segment 0 bases; nucleotides outside the gene matches: 4. Germline V gene lookup returns CDR1 LNHDA and CDR2 SQIVND (reference sequence). CDR3 DNA: TGTGCCACGGGGGGTACAAGCACAGATACGCAGTATTTT. Protein sequence: CATGGTSTDTQYF.

The chain links TRBV19 to TRBJ1-6; D is possibly TRBD1 (5 bases). The CDR3 totals 14 residues. Trimming took 4 bases from V and 8 from J, leaving 12 bases between them. Per the germline V gene, CDR1 is LNHDA and CDR2 is SQIVND (reference sequence). CDR3 protein: CASSRGRGDSPLHF. CDR3 coding DNA: TGTGCCAGTAGTAGGGGAAGAGGGGATTCACCCCTCCACTTT.